A single sample is the source of the 29 T cell receptor beta chains below, sequenced in a study of CD8 T cells in Susac syndrome. With random hexamers, 0.5 to 1 ug RNA was reverse transcribed. MiXCR, run by TCRdb on the immunoSEQ multiplex PCR reads, gives a single entry per CDR3 protein. This repertoire shows about 300,000 distinct CDR3 sequences, around 84% found once; its top ten account for around 0.11%. The sample comprised CD8+ T cells from PBMCs. The source of these receptors is a human donor with multiple sclerosis.

The chain is built from TRBV6-5 and TRBJ2-3; 10 nucleotides agree with TRBD1. CDR1 and CDR2 from the germline V gene are MNHEY and SVGAGI. The CDR3 length is 14 residues. V trimming: 6 bases; J trimming: 5 bases; junction bases outside the gene matches: 5. The CDR3 DNA reads as TGTGCCAGCAGCTCGGGACAGGGGATAGATACGCAGTATTTT. It translates to CASSSGQGIDTQYF.

The rearrangement uses TRBV11-1 and TRBJ1-4, with D unclear. There are 20 residues in the CDR3. The V end was cut by 5 bases, the J end by 0 bases, with 25 bases between. Germline V lookup: CDR1 SGHAT, CDR2 FQDESV (reference sequence). The CDR3 is CASSSFGYGKVKPTNEKLFF. CDR3 in DNA: TGTGCCAGCAGCAGCTTTGGTTATGGGAAAGTAAAACCAACTAATGAAAAACTGTTTTTT.

This chain joins TRBV12-3 or TRBV12-4 and TRBJ1-1; 7 nucleotides match TRBD1. The CDR3 loop spans 11 amino acids. V lost 8 bases, J lost 11 bases, and 8 bases stayed unmatched. The CDR3 nucleotides read TGTGCCAGCGGAGACAGGGTGGGGGCTTTCTTT. This translates into CASGDRVGAFF.

This sequence joins TRBV7-9 and TRBJ1-2; the D gene is possibly TRBD1 (5 bases). The germline V gene encodes CDR1 SEHNR and CDR2 FQNEAQ (reference sequence). Deletions cut 2 bases from V and 8 bases from J, with 15 bases between. The length of the CDR3 is 14 residues. The chain's CDR3 is CASSLKGPTGGYTF. The CDR3 nucleotides read TGTGCCAGCAGCTTAAAGGGGCCTACAGGAGGCTACACCTTC.

This chain uses TRBV20-1 with TRBJ2-1, with 7 nucleotides matching TRBD2. V gave up 0 bases and J gave up 3 bases; unmatched junction bases: 2. The CDR3 contains 14 residues. Germline loops: CDR1 DFQATT, CDR2 SNEGSKA (reference sequence). CDR3 sequence reads: CSAREAGDYNEQFF. DNA for the CDR3: TGCAGTGCTAGAGAGGCGGGAGACTACAATGAGCAGTTCTTC.

This clonotype showed up just once. This sequence joins TRBV3-1 and TRBJ2-1; no clear D gene. The germline V and J ends were trimmed by 0 bases and 7 bases, with 13 bases remaining between them. CDR3 length equals 15 residues. Germline lookup yields CDR1 LGHDT and CDR2 YNNKEL (reference sequence). For the CDR3, the DNA is TGTGCCAGCAGCCAAGATTCCGGGTTGGGTAATGAGCAGTTCTTC. It specifies CASSQDSGLGNEQFF.

The rearrangement uses TRBV11-2 and TRBJ2-7; D may be TRBD1 (5 bases). CDR3 size: 13 residues. Germline V gives CDR1 SGHAT, CDR2 FQNNGV. V lost 1 base, J lost 7 bases, and 11 bases lay in between. The CDR3 here is CASSLALSGEQYF. CDR3 coding DNA: TGTGCCAGCAGCTTAGCATTATCAGGGGAGCAGTACTTC.

The chain carries TRBV10-3 and TRBJ2-5; a possible D gene is TRBD2 (6 bases). V lost 5 bases, J lost 4 bases, and 20 bases lay in between. The germline gives CDR1 ENHRY, CDR2 SYGVKD. The CDR3 is 16 residues long. The CDR3 spells CAISNRLERRRETQYF. The CDR3, as DNA: TGTGCCATCAGTAACAGACTAGAGAGGCGCCGAGAGACCCAGTACTTC.

This rearrangement joins TRBV7-9 to TRBJ1-5, with D possibly TRBD1 on 6 matching bases. V shed 5 bases and J shed 7 bases, with 12 bases lying between them. The CDR3 spans 13 residues. Germline values: CDR1 SEHNR, CDR2 FQNEAQ (reference sequence). CDR3 amino acids: CASSPDRSQPQHF. The CDR3 region has the DNA TGTGCCAGCAGCCCAGACAGGTCGCAGCCCCAGCATTTT. The full variable domain, rest sourced from reference TRBV7-9 and TRBJ1-5, is DTGVSQNPRHKITKRGQNVTFRCDPISEHNRLYWYRQTLGQGPEFLTYFQNEAQLEKSRLLSDRFSAERPKGSFSTLEIQRTEQGDSAMYLCASSPDRSQPQHFGDGTRLSIL.

The chain has TRBV7-2 and TRBJ2-1; tentative D call: TRBD2 (6 bases). Per germline, CDR1 SGHTA and CDR2 FQGNSA. The CDR3 totals 13 residues. With 3 bases removed from V and 6 bases from J, the gap between germline ends came to 9 bases. In nucleotides, the CDR3 is TGTGCCAGCAGCTTTGGGAGGAGCAATGAGCAGTTCTTC. Protein: CASSFGRSNEQFF.

The CDR3 nucleotides read TGTGCCAGCAGCGGCTCTTCGGGCAGGGGGAAGGAAAAACTGTTTTTT. Its translation: CASSGSSGRGKEKLFF. The genes are TRBV9 and TRBJ1-4, with 7 nucleotides matching TRBD1. V gave up 3 bases and J gave up 8 bases; unmatched junction bases: 13. CDR3 size: 16 residues. Germline V gives CDR1 SGDLS, CDR2 YYNGEE.

This sequence joins TRBV7-9 and TRBJ2-1; 11 bases fit TRBD1. Germline lookup yields CDR1 SEHNR and CDR2 FQNEAQ (reference sequence). J lost 10 bases, V lost 6 bases, and 14 bases had no gene match. CDR3 length: 16 residues. The CDR3 region is CASSGPPGQGVGEQFF. CDR3 bases: TGTGCCAGCAGTGGGCCCCCGGGACAGGGGGTTGGGGAGCAGTTCTTC. Full variable domain (outside the CDR3, taken from reference TRBV7-9 and TRBJ2-1): DTGVSQNPRHKITKRGQNVTFRCDPISEHNRLYWYRQTLGQGPEFLTYFQNEAQLEKSRLLSDRFSAERPKGSFSTLEIQRTEQGDSAMYLCASSGPPGQGVGEQFFGPGTRLTVL.

The chain couples TRBV7-6 to TRBJ2-1; the match to TRBD2 covers 7 bases. The CDR3 totals 17 residues. Trimming at V came to 0 bases and at J to 0 bases, leaving 5 bases not matched to a gene. The V gene's germline CDR1 is SGHVS and CDR2 FNYEAQ. The CDR3 here is CASSLASGFSSYNEQFF. Here the CDR3 DNA reads TGTGCCAGCAGCTTAGCTAGCGGGTTCAGCTCCTACAATGAGCAGTTCTTC.

The count of this clonotype is one. This chain links TRBV18 with TRBJ2-5, with 11 nucleotides matching TRBD2. V was clipped by 0 bases and J by 5 bases; unmatched bases: 11. CDR1 is KGHSH and CDR2 is LQKENI in the germline V gene. This CDR3 has 18 amino acids. The CDR3 DNA reads TGTGCCAGCTCACCACCGATTCAGACTAGCGGGGTCTGGGAGACCCAGTACTTC. As protein: CASSPPIQTSGVWETQYF.

This clonotype was found a few times. The chain recombines TRBV6-5 with TRBJ1-4, with unresolved D. The CDR3 length is 14 residues. Between the trimmed V and J ends, which lost 3 bases and 5 bases, there was a span of 10 bases. Looked up from germline, CDR1 is MNHEY and CDR2 is SVGAGI. CDR3 nucleotide sequence: TGTGCCAGCAGTTATCTACAGAAGAATGAAAAACTGTTTTTT. The encoded protein is CASSYLQKNEKLFF.

The sample holds a few counts of this clonotype. The gene calls are TRBV11-2 and TRBJ2-1; 8 positions match TRBD2. Germline V gene sequence: CDR1 SGHAT, CDR2 FQNNGV. With V trimmed by 1 base and J by 3 bases, 2 bases remained unmatched. The CDR3 is 15 amino acids. The CDR3 nucleotides read TGTGCCAGCAGCTTAGTGGCGGGAGGCTACAATGAGCAGTTCTTC. This gives the protein CASSLVAGGYNEQFF.

This clonotype turned up a few times. The genes are TRBV3-1 and TRBJ2-7; the D gene is possibly TRBD1 (6 bases). The CDR3 is 15 residues long. CDR1 LGHDT and CDR2 YNNKEL come from the germline V gene (reference sequence). Trimming removed 4 bases from V and 3 bases from J, with 16 bases in between. The CDR3 loop is CASSPEGGVLYEQYF. The CDR3 nucleotides are TGTGCCAGCAGCCCCGAAGGGGGAGTTCTCTACGAGCAGTACTTC.

This sequence joins TRBV9 and TRBJ2-3; D is possibly TRBD1 or TRBD2 (5 bases each). The V end was cut by 0 bases, the J end by 2 bases, with 10 bases between. Germline-derived CDR1 and CDR2 are SGDLS and YYNGEE. The CDR3 is 15 residues long. CDR3 sequence reads: CASSVVGGSTDTQYF. As DNA, the CDR3 is TGTGCCAGCAGCGTAGTTGGGGGATCCACAGATACGCAGTATTTT.

The V call is TRBV4-1, the J call TRBJ2-7; possible D gene TRBD2, 6 bases. The V end was cut by 1 base, the J end by 3 bases, with 13 bases between. The CDR3 spans 15 residues. The germline V gene encodes CDR1 MGHRA and CDR2 YSYEKL. CDR3 loop: CASSQAPAGYYEQYF. In DNA form, the CDR3 reads TGCGCCAGCAGCCAAGCCCCAGCGGGTTACTACGAGCAGTACTTC.

This clonotype was observed a single time. This sequence joins TRBV6-5 and TRBJ1-1, with D perhaps TRBD1 (5 bases). Between the trimmed V and J ends, which lost 6 bases and 8 bases, there was a span of 19 bases. Germline CDR1 MNHEY, CDR2 SVGAGI. This CDR3 spans 14 amino acids. The CDR3 here is CASSYPGPLIEAFF. DNA of the CDR3: TGTGCCAGCAGCTACCCAGGGCCCCTAATCGAAGCTTTCTTT.

The chain has TRBV15 and TRBJ2-7; 10 bases fit TRBD1. The germline V gene has CDR1 LNHNV and CDR2 YYDKDF (reference sequence). The CDR3 loop spans 15 amino acids. With V trimmed by 4 bases and J by 3 bases, 6 bases remained unmatched. The CDR3 nucleotides read TGTGCCACCAGCATTTCCCGGGACAGGGGCTACGAGCAGTACTTC. Its translation: CATSISRDRGYEQYF.

J is TRBJ2-7 and V is TRBV20-1; D may match TRBD1 or TRBD2 (5 bases each). The germline V and J ends were trimmed by 1 base and 7 bases, with 14 bases remaining between them. Germline assignment: CDR1 DFQATT and CDR2 SNEGSKA (reference sequence). The CDR3 consists of 13 residues. Written as DNA, the CDR3 is TGCAGTGCTAGAGCGGGGCTCCCGTGGGAGCAGTACTTC. Its protein is CSARAGLPWEQYF.

This chain uses TRBV30 with TRBJ1-4, with 9 bases matching TRBD1. This CDR3 comprises 18 residues. V shed 5 bases and J 0 bases; nucleotides not matched to a gene: 13. The germline V gene has CDR1 GTSNPN and CDR2 SVGIG (reference sequence). The CDR3 loop reads CAWSTGDRALPTNEKLFF. In nucleotides, the CDR3 is TGTGCCTGGTCCACGGGGGACAGGGCCCTACCAACTAATGAAAAACTGTTTTTT.

This clonotype has just a few counts. Compared with germline, one end of the junction differs, possibly owing to a read error. V is TRBV20-1 and J is TRBJ2-7; D perhaps matches TRBD1 (5 bases). Germline CDR1 and CDR2: DFQATT and SNEGSKA (reference sequence). The CDR3 contains 15 residues. The CDR3 protein is CSARDGQGSSYEQHF. The CDR3 nucleotides are TGCAGTGCTAGAGATGGTCAGGGCAGCTCCTACGAGCAGCACTTC.

The chain links TRBV5-6 to TRBJ2-7, with D uncertain. This CDR3 is built from 13 residues. V was trimmed by 2 bases and J by 5 bases, leaving 11 bases between them. Germline V gene lookup returns CDR1 SGHDT and CDR2 YYEEEE. For the CDR3, the DNA is TGTGCCAGCAGCTTCACAGCCAGCAACGAGCAGTACTTC. Translation: CASSFTASNEQYF.

This clonotype has a handful of counts. The genes are TRBV6-5 and TRBJ1-1; 10 bases map to TRBD1. The CDR3 runs 14 residues. With V trimmed by 4 bases and J by 4 bases, 3 bases remained unmatched. Germline V lookup: CDR1 MNHEY, CDR2 SVGAGI. The CDR3 bases are TGTGCCAGCAGTTTGGGACAGGGGACCACTGAAGCTTTCTTT. It encodes CASSLGQGTTEAFF.

This clonotype was picked up a small number of times. The V and J genes are TRBV11-2 and TRBJ2-7, with D unclear. Germline V gene lookup returns CDR1 SGHAT and CDR2 FQNNGV. With 2 bases removed from V and 0 bases from J, the gap between germline ends came to 8 bases. CDR3 length: 14 residues. CDR3: CASSLWSHSYEQYF. CDR3 coding DNA: TGTGCCAGCAGCTTATGGAGTCACTCCTACGAGCAGTACTTC. Full variable domain (rest looked up from reference TRBV11-2 and TRBJ2-7): EAGVAQSPRYKIIEKRQSVAFWCNPISGHATLYWYQQILGQGPKLLIQFQNNGVVDDSQLPKDRFSAERLKGVDSTLKIQPAKLEDSAVYLCASSLWSHSYEQYFGPGTRLTVT.

The J gene is TRBJ1-3, the V gene TRBV5-6; 11 bases are a match to TRBD1. CDR1 is SGHDT and CDR2 is YYEEEE in the germline V gene. The CDR3 is made up of 14 amino acids. The J segment lost 9 bases and the V segment lost 3 bases, leaving 5 bases of the junction unmatched. CDR3 protein: CASSSGTGGSTIYF. The CDR3 coding sequence is TGTGCCAGCAGCTCCGGGACAGGGGGTAGCACCATATATTTT.

The CDR3 spells CASSPTPAGGPEAFF. CDR3 sequence (DNA): TGTGCCAGCAGTCCGACGCCCGCGGGGGGCCCCGAAGCTTTCTTT. The chain has TRBV28 and TRBJ1-1; perhaps TRBD1 as D (6 bases). V was pared by 5 bases and J by 8 bases, with 21 bases between. The CDR3 has 15 amino acids. Germline V gene lookup returns CDR1 MDHEN and CDR2 SYDVKM.